This T cell receptor beta chain is drawn from a study of shared clonotypes between healthy human individuals. Study context: Each donor contributed plates that comprised three CD4 naive, three CD4 memory, two CD8 naive and one CD8 memory.

The ends lost 2 bases at V and 6 bases at J; junction bases unmatched: 10. The CDR3 loop spans 15 amino acids. CDR1 and CDR2 (germline): SGDLS, YYNGEE. Sequenced by immunoSEQ multiplex PCR; TCRdb stores in-frame clones only, minus some. The repertoire holds 600,000 to 750,000 clones, with about nine tenths as singletons. Note on this clone: Its specificity is unknown.

General observations from the study: There were few donors, and this limited the genetic and exposure-history diversity represented.

Every one of the donors was a Caucasian adult that lived in Nashville, Tennessee. V gene TRBV9 combines with J gene TRBJ2-7; 8 positions agree with TRBD1. The sequence was obtained from a man in his late teens or twenties in good health. Some clones in this sample may be carry-over from other donors' samples. The sequenced material came from memory CD8+ T cells from PBMCs. The subset: CD45RO+ cells pooled with CCR7-negative TemRA cells. CDR3 nucleotide sequence: TGTGCCAGCAGCGTGGCCGGGACAGGCTCCCGCGAGCAGTACTTC. Translated: CASSVAGTGSREQYF.